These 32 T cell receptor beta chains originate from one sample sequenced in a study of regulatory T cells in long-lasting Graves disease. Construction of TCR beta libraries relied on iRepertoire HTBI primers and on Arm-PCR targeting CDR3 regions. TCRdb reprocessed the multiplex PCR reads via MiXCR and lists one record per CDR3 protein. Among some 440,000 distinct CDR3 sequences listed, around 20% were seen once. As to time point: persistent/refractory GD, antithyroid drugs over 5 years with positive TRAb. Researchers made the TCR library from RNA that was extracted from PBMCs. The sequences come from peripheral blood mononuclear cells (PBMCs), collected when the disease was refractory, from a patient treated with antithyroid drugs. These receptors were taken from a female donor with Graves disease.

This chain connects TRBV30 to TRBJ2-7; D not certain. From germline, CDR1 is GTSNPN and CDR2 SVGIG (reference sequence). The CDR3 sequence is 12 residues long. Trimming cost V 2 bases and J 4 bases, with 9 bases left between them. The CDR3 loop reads CAWSLVGYEQYF. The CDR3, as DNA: TGTGCCTGGAGTCTGGTAGGATACGAGCAGTACTTC.

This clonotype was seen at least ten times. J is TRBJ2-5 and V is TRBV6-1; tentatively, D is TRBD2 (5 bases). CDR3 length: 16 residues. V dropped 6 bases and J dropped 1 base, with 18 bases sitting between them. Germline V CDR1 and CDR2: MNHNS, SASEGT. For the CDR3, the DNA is TGTGCCAGCAGACCTCTAACCCTAGCAGTCCAAGAGACCCAGTACTTC. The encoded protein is CASRPLTLAVQETQYF.

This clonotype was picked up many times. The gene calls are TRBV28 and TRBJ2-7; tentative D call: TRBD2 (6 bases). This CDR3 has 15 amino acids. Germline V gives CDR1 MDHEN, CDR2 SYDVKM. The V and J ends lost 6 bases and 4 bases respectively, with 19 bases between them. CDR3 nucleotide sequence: TGTGCCAGCAGCCCGGAGGGTAGGGTGGGGTACGAGCAGTACTTC. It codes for CASSPEGRVGYEQYF. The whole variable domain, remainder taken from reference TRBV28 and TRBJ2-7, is DVKVTQSSRYLVKRTGEKVFLECVQDMDHENMFWYRQDPGLGLRLIYFSYDVKMKEKGDIPEGYSVSREKKERFSLILESASTNQTSMYLCASSPEGRVGYEQYFGPGTRLTVT.

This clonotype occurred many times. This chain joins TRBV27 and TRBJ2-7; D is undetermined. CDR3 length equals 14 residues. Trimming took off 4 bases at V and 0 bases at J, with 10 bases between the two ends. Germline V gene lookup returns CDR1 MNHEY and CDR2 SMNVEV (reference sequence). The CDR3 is CASSYRGTSYEQYF. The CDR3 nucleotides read TGTGCCAGCAGTTACCGCGGAACCTCCTACGAGCAGTACTTC.

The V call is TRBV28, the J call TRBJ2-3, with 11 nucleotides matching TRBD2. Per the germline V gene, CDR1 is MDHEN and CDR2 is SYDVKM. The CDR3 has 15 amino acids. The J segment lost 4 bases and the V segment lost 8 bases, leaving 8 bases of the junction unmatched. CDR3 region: CASAATSGNADTQYF. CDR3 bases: TGTGCCAGCGCCGCGACTAGCGGGAACGCAGATACGCAGTATTTT.

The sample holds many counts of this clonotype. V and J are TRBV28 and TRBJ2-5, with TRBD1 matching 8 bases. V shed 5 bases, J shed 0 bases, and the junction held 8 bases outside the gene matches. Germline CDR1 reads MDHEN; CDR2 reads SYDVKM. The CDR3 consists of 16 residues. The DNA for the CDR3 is TGTGCCAGCAGTCCTGGGACAGGAGAGTACCAAGAGACCCAGTACTTC. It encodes CASSPGTGEYQETQYF.

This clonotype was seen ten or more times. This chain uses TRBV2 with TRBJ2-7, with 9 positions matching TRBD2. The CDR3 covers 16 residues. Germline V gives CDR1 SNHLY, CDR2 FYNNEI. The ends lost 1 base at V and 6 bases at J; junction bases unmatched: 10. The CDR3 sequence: CASSEEEAGGGCEQYF. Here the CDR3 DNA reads TGTGCCAGCAGTGAAGAGGAGGCGGGAGGGGGATGCGAGCAGTACTTC.

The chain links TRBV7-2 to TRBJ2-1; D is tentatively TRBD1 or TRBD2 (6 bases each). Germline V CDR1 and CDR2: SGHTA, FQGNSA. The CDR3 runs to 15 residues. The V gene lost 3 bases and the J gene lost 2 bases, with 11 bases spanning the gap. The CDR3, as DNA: TGTGCCAGCAGCTTTGACGGGGGCGCCTACAATGAGCAGTTCTTC. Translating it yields CASSFDGGAYNEQFF.

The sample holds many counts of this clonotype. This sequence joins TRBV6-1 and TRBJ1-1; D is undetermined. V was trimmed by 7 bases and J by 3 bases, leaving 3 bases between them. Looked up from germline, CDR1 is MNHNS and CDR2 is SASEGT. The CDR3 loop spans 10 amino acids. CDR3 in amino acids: CASIYTEAFF. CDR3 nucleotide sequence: TGTGCCAGCATCTACACTGAAGCTTTCTTT.

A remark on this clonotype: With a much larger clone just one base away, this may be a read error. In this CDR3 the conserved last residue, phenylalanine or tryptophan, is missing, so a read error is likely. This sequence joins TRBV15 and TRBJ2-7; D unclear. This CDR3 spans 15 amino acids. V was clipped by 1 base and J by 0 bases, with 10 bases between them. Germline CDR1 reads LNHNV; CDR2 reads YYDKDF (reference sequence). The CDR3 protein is CATSRAGVGSYEQYL. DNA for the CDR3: TGTGCCACCAGCAGAGCGGGTGTGGGCTCCTACGAGCAGTACCTC.

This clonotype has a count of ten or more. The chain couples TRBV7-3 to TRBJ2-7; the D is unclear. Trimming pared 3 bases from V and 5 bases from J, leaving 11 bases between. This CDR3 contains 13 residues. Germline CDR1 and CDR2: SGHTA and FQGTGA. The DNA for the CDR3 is TGTGCCAGCAGCTTGGACGTGTTCGACGAGCAGTACTTC. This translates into CASSLDVFDEQYF.

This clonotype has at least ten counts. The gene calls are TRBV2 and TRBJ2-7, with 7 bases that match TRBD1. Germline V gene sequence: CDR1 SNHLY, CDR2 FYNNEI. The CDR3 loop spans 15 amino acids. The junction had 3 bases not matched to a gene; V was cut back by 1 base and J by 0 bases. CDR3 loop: CASSEGPGGSYEQYF. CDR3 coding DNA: TGTGCCAGCAGTGAAGGTCCAGGGGGCTCCTACGAGCAGTACTTC.

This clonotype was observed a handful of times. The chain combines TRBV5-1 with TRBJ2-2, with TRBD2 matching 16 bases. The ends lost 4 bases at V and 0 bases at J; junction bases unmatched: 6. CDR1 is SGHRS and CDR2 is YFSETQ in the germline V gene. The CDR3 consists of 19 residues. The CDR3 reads CASSLEGLAGGANTGELFF. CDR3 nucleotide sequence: TGCGCCAGCAGCCTGGAGGGACTAGCGGGAGGGGCGAACACCGGGGAGCTGTTTTTT. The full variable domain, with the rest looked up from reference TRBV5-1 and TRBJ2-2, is KAGVTQTPRYLIKTRGQQVTLSCSPISGHRSVSWYQQTPGQGLQFLFEYFSETQRNKGNFPGRFSGRQFSNSRSEMNVSTLELGDSALYLCASSLEGLAGGANTGELFFGEGSRLTVL.

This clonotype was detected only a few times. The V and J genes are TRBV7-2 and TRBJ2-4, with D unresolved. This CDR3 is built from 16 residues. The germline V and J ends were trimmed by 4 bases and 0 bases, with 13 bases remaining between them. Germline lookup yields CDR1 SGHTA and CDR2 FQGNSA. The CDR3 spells CASSSVTRLAKNIQYF. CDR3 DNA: TGTGCCAGCAGCTCCGTTACTCGTCTAGCCAAAAACATTCAGTACTTC.

CDR3 sequence (DNA): TGCAGCGTTGTAAGGAGTGAAGCTTTCTTT. Translation: CSVVRSEAFF. The chain links TRBV29-1 to TRBJ1-1; no firm D call. Looked up from germline, CDR1 is SQVTM and CDR2 is ANQGSEA. V was clipped by 4 bases and J by 7 bases, with 7 bases between them. This CDR3 region has 10 residues.

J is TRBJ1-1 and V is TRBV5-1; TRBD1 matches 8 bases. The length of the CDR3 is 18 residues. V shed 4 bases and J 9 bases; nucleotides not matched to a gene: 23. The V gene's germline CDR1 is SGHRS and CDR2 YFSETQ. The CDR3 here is CASSPGQGGRSPTRKAFF. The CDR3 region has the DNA TGCGCCAGCAGCCCCGGACAGGGTGGTCGTTCCCCTACGAGAAAAGCTTTCTTT.

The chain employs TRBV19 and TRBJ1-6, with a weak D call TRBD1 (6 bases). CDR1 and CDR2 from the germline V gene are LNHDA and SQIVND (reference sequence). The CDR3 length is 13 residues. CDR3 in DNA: TGTTCCATTAGTCGACAGGAGAATTCACCCCTCCACTTT. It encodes CSISRQENSPLHF.

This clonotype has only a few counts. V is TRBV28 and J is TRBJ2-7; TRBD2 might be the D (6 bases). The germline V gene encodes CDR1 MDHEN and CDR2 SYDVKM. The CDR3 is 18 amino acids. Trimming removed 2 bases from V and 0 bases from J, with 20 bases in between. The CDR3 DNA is TGTGCCAGCAGTTTAACAGCTAGCGAGAGGTGGTACTCCTACGAGCAGTACTTC. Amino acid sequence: CASSLTASERWYSYEQYF.

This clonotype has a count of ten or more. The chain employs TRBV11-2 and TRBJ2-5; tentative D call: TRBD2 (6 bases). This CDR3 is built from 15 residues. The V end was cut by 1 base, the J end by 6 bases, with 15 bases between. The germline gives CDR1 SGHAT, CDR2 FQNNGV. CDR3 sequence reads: CASSLGLGTAKTQYF. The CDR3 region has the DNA TGTGCCAGCAGCTTAGGACTCGGGACTGCGAAGACCCAGTACTTC.

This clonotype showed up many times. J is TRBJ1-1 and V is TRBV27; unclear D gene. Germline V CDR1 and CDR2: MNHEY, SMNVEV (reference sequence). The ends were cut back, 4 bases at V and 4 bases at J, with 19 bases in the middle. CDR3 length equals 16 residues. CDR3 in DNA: TGTGCCAGCAGTTCCCGGGTCGACCACGCGAGCACTGAAGCTTTCTTT. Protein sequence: CASSSRVDHASTEAFF.

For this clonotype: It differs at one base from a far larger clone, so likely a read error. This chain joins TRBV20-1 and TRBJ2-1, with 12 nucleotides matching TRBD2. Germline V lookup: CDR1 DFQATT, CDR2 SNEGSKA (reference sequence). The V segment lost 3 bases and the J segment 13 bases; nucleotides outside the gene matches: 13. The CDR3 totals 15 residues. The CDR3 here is CSARRRLAGEETQFF. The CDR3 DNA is TGCAGTGCTAGGCGTCGACTAGCGGGAGAAGAGACCCAGTTCTTC.

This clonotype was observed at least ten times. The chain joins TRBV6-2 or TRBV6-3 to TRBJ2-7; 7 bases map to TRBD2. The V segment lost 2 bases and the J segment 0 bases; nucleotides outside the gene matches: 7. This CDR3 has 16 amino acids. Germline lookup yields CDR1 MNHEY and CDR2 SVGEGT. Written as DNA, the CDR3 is TGTGCCAGCAGTTACGAAGGGGACTATGGCTCCTACGAGCAGTACTTC. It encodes CASSYEGDYGSYEQYF.

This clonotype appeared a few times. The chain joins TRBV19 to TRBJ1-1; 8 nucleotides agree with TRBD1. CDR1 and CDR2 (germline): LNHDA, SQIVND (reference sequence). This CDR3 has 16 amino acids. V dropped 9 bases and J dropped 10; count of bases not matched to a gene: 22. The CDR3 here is CASLPPGQDPLRGAFF. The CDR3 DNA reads TGTGCCAGCCTTCCTCCGGGACAGGACCCATTGAGAGGAGCTTTCTTT.

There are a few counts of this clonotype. CDR3 nucleotides: TGCGCCAGCAGCCACGGAGCGACAGGGCTCTCCTACGAGCAGTACTTC. Translating gives CASSHGATGLSYEQYF. This chain links TRBV4-1 with TRBJ2-7, with 7 bases matching TRBD1. J lost 0 bases, V lost 3 bases, and 8 bases had no gene match. The CDR3 has 16 amino acids. Germline lookup yields CDR1 MGHRA and CDR2 YSYEKL.

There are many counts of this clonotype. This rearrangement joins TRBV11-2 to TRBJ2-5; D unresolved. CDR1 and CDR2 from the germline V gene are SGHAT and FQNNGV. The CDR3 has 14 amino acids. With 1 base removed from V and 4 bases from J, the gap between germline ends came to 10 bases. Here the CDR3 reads CASSLASKGETQYF. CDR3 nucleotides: TGTGCCAGCAGCTTAGCATCGAAAGGAGAGACCCAGTACTTC.

The CDR3 spells CASSLAAGQPQHF. The DNA of the CDR3 is TGTGCCAGCAGCTTGGCCGCGGGTCAGCCCCAGCATTTT. This sequence joins TRBV5-6 and TRBJ1-5, with D uncertain. The CDR3 loop spans 13 amino acids. Trimming pared 0 bases from V and 6 bases from J, leaving 7 bases between. Per the germline V gene, CDR1 is SGHDT and CDR2 is YYEEEE.

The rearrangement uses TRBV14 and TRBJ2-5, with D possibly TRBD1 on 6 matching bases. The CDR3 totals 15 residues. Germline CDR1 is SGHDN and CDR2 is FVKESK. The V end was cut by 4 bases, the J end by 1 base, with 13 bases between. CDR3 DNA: TGTGCCAGCAGCCCCCGGGGACAAAGCCAAGAGACCCAGTACTTC. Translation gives CASSPRGQSQETQYF.

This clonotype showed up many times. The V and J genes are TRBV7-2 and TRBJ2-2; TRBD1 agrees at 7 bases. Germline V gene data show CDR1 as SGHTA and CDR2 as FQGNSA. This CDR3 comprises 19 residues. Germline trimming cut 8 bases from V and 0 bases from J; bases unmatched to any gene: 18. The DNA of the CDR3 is TGTGCCAGCCCCTTAAATGACAGGGATACCTATTCGAACACCGGGGAGCTGTTTTTT. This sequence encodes CASPLNDRDTYSNTGELFF.

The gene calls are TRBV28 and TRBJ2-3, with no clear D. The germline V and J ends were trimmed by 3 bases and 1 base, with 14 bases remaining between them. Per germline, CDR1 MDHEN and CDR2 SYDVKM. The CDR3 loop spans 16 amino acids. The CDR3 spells CASSFRARSRTDTQYF. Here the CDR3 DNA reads TGTGCCAGCAGTTTTAGGGCAAGATCACGCACAGATACGCAGTATTTT.

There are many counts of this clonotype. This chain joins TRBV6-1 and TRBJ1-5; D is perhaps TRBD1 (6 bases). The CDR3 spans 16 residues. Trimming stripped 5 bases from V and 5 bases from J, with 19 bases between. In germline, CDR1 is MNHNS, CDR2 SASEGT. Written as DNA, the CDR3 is TGTGCCAGCAGTCCAGAGTTCATCGGGGGCGATCAGCCCCAGCATTTT. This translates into CASSPEFIGGDQPQHF.

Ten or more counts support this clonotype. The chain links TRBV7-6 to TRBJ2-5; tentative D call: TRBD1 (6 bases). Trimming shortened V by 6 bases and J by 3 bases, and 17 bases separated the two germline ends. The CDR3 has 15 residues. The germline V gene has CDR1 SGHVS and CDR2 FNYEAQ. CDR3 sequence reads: CASRKNGNREETQYF. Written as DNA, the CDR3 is TGTGCCAGCAGGAAAAATGGAAACAGGGAAGAGACCCAGTACTTC. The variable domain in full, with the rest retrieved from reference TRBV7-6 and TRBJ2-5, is GAGVSQSPRYKVTKRGQDVALRCDPISGHVSLYWYRQALGQGPEFLTYFNYEAQQDKSGLPNDRFSAERPEGSISTLTIQRTEQRDSAMYRCASRKNGNREETQYFGPGTRLLVL.

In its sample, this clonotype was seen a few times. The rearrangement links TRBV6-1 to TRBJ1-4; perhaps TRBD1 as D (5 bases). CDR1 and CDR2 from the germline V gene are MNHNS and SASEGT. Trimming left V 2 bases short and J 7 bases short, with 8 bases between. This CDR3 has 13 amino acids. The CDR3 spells CASSEWRGEKLFF. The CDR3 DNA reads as TGTGCCAGCAGTGAATGGAGGGGTGAAAAACTGTTTTTT.